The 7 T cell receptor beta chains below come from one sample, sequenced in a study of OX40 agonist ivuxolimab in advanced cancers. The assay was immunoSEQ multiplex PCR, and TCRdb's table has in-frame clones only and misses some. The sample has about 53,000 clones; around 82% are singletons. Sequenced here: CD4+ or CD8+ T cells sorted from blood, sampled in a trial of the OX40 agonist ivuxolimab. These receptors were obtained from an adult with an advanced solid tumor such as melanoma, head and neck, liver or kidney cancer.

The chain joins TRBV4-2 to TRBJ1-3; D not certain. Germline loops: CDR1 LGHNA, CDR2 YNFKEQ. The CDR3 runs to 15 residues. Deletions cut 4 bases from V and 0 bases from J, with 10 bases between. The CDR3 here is CASSPLTSSGNTIYF. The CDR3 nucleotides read TGTGCCAGCAGCCCATTGACATCCTCTGGAAACACCATATATTTT.

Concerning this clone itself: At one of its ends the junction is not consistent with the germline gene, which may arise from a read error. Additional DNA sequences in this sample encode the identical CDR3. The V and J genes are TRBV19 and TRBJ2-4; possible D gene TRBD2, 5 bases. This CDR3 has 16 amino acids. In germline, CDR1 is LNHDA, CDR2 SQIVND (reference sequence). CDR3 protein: CASSIGGSTAKNIQYF. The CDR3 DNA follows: TGTGCCAGTAGTATCGGTGGGAGCACCGCCAAAAACATCCAGTACTTC.

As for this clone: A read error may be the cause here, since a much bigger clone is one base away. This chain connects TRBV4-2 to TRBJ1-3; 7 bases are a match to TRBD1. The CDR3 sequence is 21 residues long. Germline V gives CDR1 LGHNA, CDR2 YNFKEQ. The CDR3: CASGQEKGAAGRLSSGNTIYF. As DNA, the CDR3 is TGTGCCAGCGGCCAAGAAAAGGGGGCTGCGGGCAGGCTCAGCTCTGGAAACACCATATATTTT.

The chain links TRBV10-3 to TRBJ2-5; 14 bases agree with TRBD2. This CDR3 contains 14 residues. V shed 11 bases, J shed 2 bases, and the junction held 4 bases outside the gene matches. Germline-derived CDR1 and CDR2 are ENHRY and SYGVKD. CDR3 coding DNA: TGTGCCGCGACTAGCGGGAGGGAACAAGAGACCCAGTACTTC. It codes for CAATSGREQETQYF.

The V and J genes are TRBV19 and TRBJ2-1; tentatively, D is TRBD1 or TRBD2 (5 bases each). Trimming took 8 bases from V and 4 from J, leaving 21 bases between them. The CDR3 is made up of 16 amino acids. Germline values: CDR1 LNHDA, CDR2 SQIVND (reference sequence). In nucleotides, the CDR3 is TGTGCCAGTGCCCTCCGGGGCGCCTCCAGTTACAATGAGCAGTTCTTC. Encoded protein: CASALRGASSYNEQFF.

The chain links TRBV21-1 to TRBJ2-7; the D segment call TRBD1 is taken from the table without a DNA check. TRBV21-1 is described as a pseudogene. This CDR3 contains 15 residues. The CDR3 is CASSFYRGRNAEQYF. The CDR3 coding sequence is TGTGCCAGCAGCTTTTACAGGGGTCGTAATGCGGAGCAGTACTTC.

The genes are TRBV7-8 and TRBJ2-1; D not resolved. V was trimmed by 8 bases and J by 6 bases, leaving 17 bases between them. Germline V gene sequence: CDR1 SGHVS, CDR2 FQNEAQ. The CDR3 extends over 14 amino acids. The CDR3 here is CASVAPGLTNEQFF. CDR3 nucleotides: TGTGCCAGCGTTGCCCCGGGCCTTACCAATGAGCAGTTCTTC.